This TCR beta chain stems from a study of cytomegalovirus exposure and HLA in healthy donors. Study-level background: Among around 170 million T cells, an earlier analysis found roughly 100 million unique TCR beta sequences. Study results and caveats: Previously analyzed data showed that most TCR beta V segments were productive at a frequency of about 87% or about 30%. The authors listed about 170 TCR beta chains as cytomegalovirus-associated.

A word on this clone: Its specificity is not known.

The study ran its PCR with 60 Vbeta and 13 Jbeta primers. Original analysis: Later analysis identified tens of millions of unique TCR beta chains, approximately 11 million shared. Only in-frame clones appear in the TCRdb table, and some are missing; sequencing was by immunoSEQ multiplex PCR. The V and J calls and clone size are taken from that table; D and trimming were inferred from the DNA. This table holds about 58,000 clones. J was trimmed by 9 bases and V by 10 bases; bases with no gene match: 12. CDR1 LNHDA and CDR2 SQIVND come from the germline V gene (reference sequence). There are 13 residues in the CDR3.

V gene TRBV19 combines with J gene TRBJ2-3; 8 bases map to TRBD2. This TCR came from a male donor in good health and CMV-seronegative. The sample consisted of PBMCs. CDR3: CATEGAGGGTQYF. In DNA form, the CDR3 reads TGTGCCACCGAAGGGGCGGGAGGTGGCACGCAGTATTTT.